This TCR beta chain is drawn from a study of shared clonotypes between healthy human individuals (dated by TCRdb to the early 2020s). About the investigation overall: The cohort included a few men and two women between 18 and 49 years of age. Per donor, three plates each were used for CD4 naive and CD4 memory, two for CD8 naive, and one for CD8 memory. Leukapheresis yielded between about 0.94 and 9 billion PBMCs per donor. To increase sequencing depth and limit assay-specific biases, different laboratories used diverse techniques to prepare libraries and sequence TCR repertoires. Blood TCR repertoires of about five healthy adults were deeply sequenced to estimate repertoire size and the extent of clonotype sharing between individuals. What the research found in general, with its limitations: Compared with non-shared clonotypes, clonotypes shared by all four sorted-subset donors had higher generation probabilities. The genetic and exposure-history diversity represented was limited by the small number of donors. Larger estimated clonotype richness was generally found for naive subsets than for memory subsets. When a few donors were compared, the shared fraction of clonotypes was around 4.6% for naive CD4, approximately 3.5% for naive CD8, about 2.4% for memory CD4, and 0.35% to 0.4% for memory CD8. Sampling was restricted to blood, and TCR repertoires in tissues likely differ from the TCR repertoires found in blood. Rarefaction of sorted-subset datasets indicated incomplete sequencing despite the large sequencing depth. Based on pairwise subsampling, the degree of clonotype sharing among donors was expected to be affected by sequencing depth.

Per the germline V gene, KGHSH is the CDR1 and LQKENI is the CDR2. V is shortened by 1 base, J by 2 bases, and the region joining them spans 9 bases. Counted from cysteine to phenylalanine, this CDR3 has 14 amino acids. The retained sequence is limited to the CDR3, 42 bases, with the frame set at the first base. Using the deep immunoSEQ assay, multiplex PCR amplified TCR CDR3 regions from genomic DNA. Extracted genomic DNA from each cell subset was spread evenly across all wells of several immunoSEQ 96-well plates, with each plate serving as a replicate. For sorted subsets, each replicate PCR was loaded with 200 ng genomic DNA, equivalent to 25,000 to 35,000 T cell genomes. The purified libraries were quantified using a Qubit 3.0 fluorometer, sized with a Bioanalyzer 2100, and then quantified again using the KAPA Library Quantification kit. A separate single-read 150-cycle Illumina NextSeq 550 flow cell was used to sequence each immunoSEQ 96-well plate. Per the source publication's procedure: Because the immunoSEQ output held only junctional sequences and lacked quality scores, the filtering could not match the filtering applied to full-length reads. To assign V/J genes and CDR3, sequences were annotated using PyIR, a Python wrapper for IgBLAST v1.9, with IMGT germline references. Reads with weak V/J assignments (E-value above 1e-6), missing CDR3, stop codons, out-of-frame junctions, or ambiguous translated residues were removed. V3J clonotypes were defined by identical inferred V gene, J gene, and CDR3 amino acid sequence. The percentage overlap between two repertoires was calculated by dividing the number of shared unique clonotypes by the size of the smaller repertoire. Three approaches were used to assess repertoire richness: RTK rarefaction, the Chao1 estimator, and Recon v2.1 estimates of unobserved clonotypes. For all TCRbeta clonotypes obtained by the gDNA method from a handful of donors, generation probabilities were computed with OLGA. The source is immuneACCESS, and TCRdb retained only in-frame sequences with V and J called. Part of the clones is not carried over; for the studies checked, unresolved V genes explain less than half of this, and the remainder is unexplained. V and J calls and clone size follow that table, whereas D and trimming were derived from the DNA. Within this sample are around 620,000 clones, with roughly 95% of them counted one time only. The ten top clones hold approximately 0.11% of the sample.

About this clone: Its specific antigen is unknown. Within one base of it there is no much larger clone, and no base qualities were kept.

CD8 naive samples were obtained by positive selection for CCR7 among CD45RO-negative cells, yielding a CD45RA+CCR7+ population from which TemRA cells were excluded. The donors were healthy, HIV-negative adults who had no recently reported acute infections or vaccinations. Only Caucasian adults living in Nashville, Tennessee, USA were represented among the donors. Blood was collected by leukapheresis, and PBMCs were isolated by Ficoll-Histopaque density gradient centrifugation and then cryopreserved in liquid nitrogen vapor phase. Purity and quantity of every magnetically sorted T cell population were checked by analytical flow cytometry. From each sorted fraction, genomic DNA was isolated and quantified by UV absorbance on a Nanodrop 2000c.

The receptor chain draws on TRBV18 and TRBJ2-7, with a weak D call of TRBD1 (6 bases match). The sequenced sample was naive CD8+ T cells sorted from blood. The cell subset or site label for this specimen denotes: CD45RA+CCR7+. This clonotype was obtained from a woman younger than 45 in good health. The CDR3 region: CASSPQDRPYEQYF. The DNA sequence reads TGTGCCAGCTCACCACAGGACAGACCCTACGAGCAGTACTTC.